The clone carrying this T cell receptor (beta chain) was found a few times. Its antigen is as yet unknown. Sample time point: patch test 2, 6 weeks after DPC sensitization. The treatment: therapeutic diphenylcyclopropenone sensitization with weekly scalp DPC. The sample comes from a study of human T cells and chemical hapten exposure. Study observations and caveats: Expanded TCRs clustered into significantly more large CDR3 similarity groups than controls, the analysis revealed.

V trimming: 7 bases; J trimming: 5 bases; junction bases outside the gene matches: 9. Per the germline V gene, CDR1 is SGHRS and CDR2 is YFSETQ. There are 15 residues in the CDR3. TCRdb independently ran MiXCR on the RACE reads; one entry per CDR3 protein. The sample holds roughly 96,000 distinct CDR3 sequences, over 7.5% seen once. The chain combines TRBV5-1 with TRBJ2-5; 12 positions agree with TRBD1. The sequence came from a woman aged 40 to 49 with alopecia areata. Some clones in this sample may be carry-over from other donors' samples. The material was whole blood, obtained in connection with sensitization to the hapten diphenylcyclopropenone (DPC). The CDR3 loop is CASSGGTGGAETQYF. CDR3 DNA: TGCGCCAGCTCCGGGGGGACAGGGGGCGCGGAGACCCAGTACTTC.